These T cell receptor beta chains were read from a single sample in a study of chemoradiotherapy in HPV16-positive cancers. This table comes from immunoSEQ multiplex PCR, and its TCRdb copy is limited to in-frame clones, with some not included. This sample has around 40,000 clones; around three quarters occur once, and the top ten carry about 4.8%. The sequenced sample was blood, obtained from a patient who underwent chemoradiotherapy. These receptors were taken from a human donor with HPV-associated anogenital cancer. CDR3s include the opening cysteine and the closing phenylalanine or tryptophan. Expanded clones get a size class; other rows say once, few or many, or leave the size out.

once	TRBV7-8	CASSLVGGQDGYTF
.	TRBV2	CASRGTGGNQPQHF
few	TRBV10-3	CAISESGANSPLHF
few	TRBV7-9	CASSLPSVGAGGSNSPLHF
.	TRBV6-5	CASSYVQPGSEAFF
.	TRBV5-1	CAGSRSGGGETQYF
.	TRBV6-1	CATRGGQVAEAFF
once	TRBV7-8	CASSLRSGKGNTIYF
.	TRBV11-1	CASTRPGGAGNEQFF
.	TRBV11-2	CASSPTGTGGARANYGYTF
.	TRBV7-8	CASSLYQAGGDNEQFF
.	TRBV5-1	CASSVWDRGQGTEAFF
few	TRBV7-9	CASSPSGSQETQYF
few	TRBV29-1	CSVASGVGQGTSGTEAFF
.	TRBV5-8	CASSRLRDGGNQPQHF
.	TRBV6-1	CATQGQHTEAFF
.	TRBV27	CASSSWTGNGYTF
few	TRBV27	CASSLSGVAYEQYF
few	TRBV30	CAWRAGSSSEQYF
few	TRBV19	CASSVQTGDYTGELFF
.	TRBV7-3	CASSLSSVVNNEQFF
.	TRBV27	CASSLFRGSGANVLTF
.	TRBV19	CASSSSGGSSLGYTF
.	TRBV30	CAWTRTGVSTDTQYF
.	TRBV11-2	CASSLGPGTQYF
.	TRBV27	CASSLSPWTGQETQYF
.	TRBV5-6	CASSSEEKSYDVRGTAFF
.	TRBV5-1	CASSLGPRPENAEAFF
.	TRBV11-3	CASSFGLAGGAGELFF
.	TRBV4-1	CASSHSGTGVTSNQPQHF
.	TRBV2	CASKGRGPRGEAFF
few	TRBV7-9	CASSLPGDVEAFF
.	TRBV4-3	CASSGLVGTDTQYF
.	TRBV12-5	CASGSGGYTEAFF
.	TRBV18	CASSPGQANTEAFF
few	TRBV7-3	CASSVTGTGNSPLYF
.	TRBV19	CASSVSGGSTDTQYF
.	TRBV11-2	CASSGNLNTEAFF
few	TRBV4-1	CASSQDGRGRDTEAFF
.	TRBV5-1	CASGEGSGNTIYF
few	TRBV19	CAVRRQGASTGELFF
.	TRBV5-1	CASSGGTGAQETQYF
.	TRBV18	CASSPALVLNTGELFF
.	TRBV11-2	CASSSATDTQYF